This entry lists 26 T cell receptor beta chains sequenced from one sample in a study of shared clonotypes between healthy human individuals. Sequenced by immunoSEQ multiplex PCR; TCRdb stores in-frame clones only, minus some. The table includes around 750,000 clones, around two thirds detected once. The specimen sequenced was memory CD4+ T cells sorted from blood. This sample's subset: CD45RA-negative fraction. These receptors all stem from a woman aged 25 to 45 in good health.

V and J are TRBV7-9 and TRBJ1-4; 8 positions match TRBD1. The trim removed 5 bases at V and 5 bases at J, leaving 7 bases unmatched. The CDR3 is 15 residues long. The germline CDR1 and CDR2 sequences are SEHNR and FQNEAQ (reference sequence). The CDR3 DNA follows: TGTGCCAGCAGCAGTACGGGACAGGCAAATGAAAAACTGTTTTTT. Protein: CASSSTGQANEKLFF.

The chain has TRBV29-1 and TRBJ2-5; possibly TRBD1 for D (6 bases). Trimming pared 4 bases from V and 4 bases from J, leaving 10 bases between. The CDR3 spans 12 residues. Germline lookup yields CDR1 SQVTM and CDR2 ANQGSEA. The CDR3 DNA follows: TGCAGCGTTGGCGGACAGATAGAGACCCAGTACTTC. Encoded protein: CSVGGQIETQYF.

The chain is built from TRBV11-3 and TRBJ2-7; D is perhaps TRBD2 (5 bases). V was trimmed by 3 bases and J by 3 bases, leaving 15 bases between them. The CDR3 is 15 amino acids. Germline V gives CDR1 SGHNT, CDR2 YENEEA. The CDR3 is CASSLGSDWSYEQYF. The CDR3 coding sequence is TGTGCCAGCAGCTTGGGATCGGACTGGAGCTACGAGCAGTACTTC.

This clone was counted many times. This rearrangement joins TRBV4-1 to TRBJ2-5; D is possibly TRBD1 (5 bases). There are 16 residues in the CDR3. Germline V gene lookup returns CDR1 MGHRA and CDR2 YSYEKL. Trimming pared 1 base from V and 1 base from J, leaving 13 bases between. The CDR3 region has the DNA TGCGCCAGCAGCCAAGGACGACAGAGGATCCAAGAGACCCAGTACTTC. Amino acid sequence: CASSQGRQRIQETQYF.

Remarks on this clone: The sample contains more than one DNA sequence encoding this CDR3. This chain joins TRBV27 and TRBJ1-3; the D is unclear. Trimming left V 3 bases short and J 0 bases short, with 6 bases between. The CDR3 extends over 14 amino acids. Germline CDR1 reads MNHEY; CDR2 reads SMNVEV (reference sequence). Here the CDR3 reads CASSLGHSGNTIYF. The CDR3 DNA follows: TGTGCCAGCAGTTTGGGTCACTCTGGAAACACCATATATTTT.

This clone was counted at least ten times. The chain uses TRBV30 and TRBJ2-1; D may be TRBD1 (6 bases). CDR1 and CDR2 from the germline V gene are GTSNPN and SVGIG (reference sequence). The CDR3 loop spans 13 amino acids. The V gene lost 3 bases and the J gene lost 7 bases, with 13 bases spanning the gap. The CDR3 bases are TGTGCCTGGAGCACAGGGATGTTGAATGAGCAGTTCTTC. The encoded protein is CAWSTGMLNEQFF.

This rearrangement joins TRBV28 to TRBJ2-3, with TRBD2 matching 13 bases. From germline, CDR1 is MDHEN and CDR2 SYDVKM. The CDR3 totals 16 residues. Trimming cost V 4 bases and J 6 bases; bases outside gene matches: 7. Written as DNA, the CDR3 is TGTGCCAGCAGTTCTCGGACTAGCGGGAGTCCGGATACGCAGTATTTT. Amino acid sequence: CASSSRTSGSPDTQYF.

This clone has more than one count but fewer than ten. The chain combines TRBV5-1 with TRBJ2-1, with D perhaps TRBD1 (5 bases). The CDR3 length is 15 residues. Trimming took 4 bases from V and 2 from J, leaving 13 bases between them. Germline assignment: CDR1 SGHRS and CDR2 YFSETQ. The CDR3 loop reads CASSADTQAYNEQFF. DNA for the CDR3: TGCGCCAGCAGCGCGGACACCCAGGCCTACAATGAGCAGTTCTTC.

This clone showed up just a few times. V and J are TRBV10-3 and TRBJ1-1, with 10 positions matching TRBD1. The trim removed 7 bases at V and 5 bases at J, leaving 13 bases unmatched. The germline gives CDR1 ENHRY, CDR2 SYGVKD. The CDR3 loop spans 16 amino acids. This chain's CDR3 is CAIKAGTGDWGTEAFF. Written as DNA, the CDR3 is TGTGCCATCAAAGCCGGGACAGGGGACTGGGGGACTGAAGCTTTCTTT.

The rearrangement links TRBV28 to TRBJ2-1; D might be TRBD2 (6 bases). The CDR3 is 15 residues long. V was shortened by 8 bases and J by 8 bases, with 22 bases between the two germline ends. Germline assignment: CDR1 MDHEN and CDR2 SYDVKM. The CDR3 loop is CASASGGTGRYEQFF. The CDR3 DNA is TGTGCCAGCGCCTCTGGGGGGACGGGGCGCTATGAGCAGTTCTTC.

In the case of this clone: The identical CDR3 is also encoded by other nucleotide sequences in the sample. The DNA for the CDR3 is TGTGCCAGCTCCGGGACAGAGAGCAATCAGCCCCAGCATTTT. Protein sequence: CASSGTESNQPQHF. This chain joins TRBV18 and TRBJ1-5; 7 bases fit TRBD1. The CDR3 covers 14 residues. Germline values: CDR1 KGHSH, CDR2 LQKENI. V dropped 6 bases and J dropped 1; count of bases not matched to a gene: 3.

The J gene is TRBJ1-1, the V gene TRBV6-6; 10 bases are a match to TRBD1. V was pared by 6 bases and J by 3 bases, with 10 bases of the junction left unmatched. The CDR3 extends over 16 amino acids. Per germline, CDR1 MNHNY and CDR2 SVGAGI (reference sequence). As DNA, the CDR3 is TGTGCCAGCAGCCCTACACGACAGGGGGCATACACTGAAGCTTTCTTT. This codes for CASSPTRQGAYTEAFF.

This clone was recorded a few times. CDR3 sequence: CASSTRSGTGELFF. CDR3 bases: TGTGCCAGTAGTACGCGGTCTGGCACCGGGGAGCTGTTTTTT. The rearrangement joins TRBV19 to TRBJ2-2; D remains unclear. The CDR3 is 14 residues long. V was clipped by 4 bases and J by 4 bases, with 10 bases between them. Germline-derived CDR1 and CDR2 are LNHDA and SQIVND (reference sequence).

The J gene is TRBJ1-5, the V gene TRBV5-6; D may be TRBD1 (5 bases). This CDR3 contains 15 residues. The V and J ends lost 5 bases and 3 bases respectively, with 15 bases between them. Per the germline V gene, CDR1 is SGHDT and CDR2 is YYEEEE. In DNA, the CDR3 is TGTGCCAGCAGTTGGAGTGGAGGGGCCAATCAGCCCCAGCATTTT. It translates to CASSWSGGANQPQHF.

V gene TRBV27 combines with J gene TRBJ1-6; 7 nucleotides agree with TRBD1. CDR3 length: 15 amino acids. The V gene's germline CDR1 is MNHEY and CDR2 SMNVEV (reference sequence). Trimming removed 6 bases from V and 10 bases from J; junction bases left unmatched: 12. CDR3 sequence reads: CASSRSTGLYSPLHF. In DNA form, the CDR3 reads TGTGCCAGCAGCCGATCGACAGGGCTCTACTCACCCCTCCACTTT.

The chain links TRBV28 to TRBJ1-2; D ambiguous. In germline, CDR1 is MDHEN, CDR2 SYDVKM. Trimming cost V 2 bases and J 0 bases, with 16 bases left between them. CDR3 length: 17 amino acids. The CDR3 region is CASSLVGQATTNYGYTF. The CDR3, as DNA: TGTGCCAGCAGTTTAGTGGGTCAGGCCACCACTAACTATGGCTACACCTTC.

The chain couples TRBV5-1 to TRBJ1-1; 8 nucleotides line up with TRBD1. CDR1 is SGHRS and CDR2 is YFSETQ in the germline V gene. V was pared by 4 bases and J by 0 bases, with 8 bases of the junction left unmatched. The CDR3 contains 16 residues. The DNA of the CDR3 is TGCGCCAGCAGCCCGGGACAGGCCCTCATGAACACTGAAGCTTTCTTT. This codes for CASSPGQALMNTEAFF.

V and J are TRBV29-1 and TRBJ2-2; 7 positions agree with TRBD1. The CDR3 extends over 11 amino acids. Unmatched junction bases numbered 2, after V lost 4 bases and J lost 9 bases. In germline, CDR1 is SQVTM, CDR2 ANQGSEA. The CDR3 DNA reads as TGCAGCGTTGGACAGGGCCGGGAGCTGTTTTTT. The encoded protein is CSVGQGRELFF.

The chain employs TRBV29-1 and TRBJ1-2, with TRBD1 identical over 9 bases. The V segment lost 6 bases and the J segment 8 bases; nucleotides outside the gene matches: 7. Germline assignment: CDR1 SQVTM and CDR2 ANQGSEA. The CDR3 runs 12 residues. The CDR3 DNA sequence: TGCAGCGTGGTCGGACAGGGGAAGGGCTACACCTTC. It codes for CSVVGQGKGYTF.

The rearrangement links TRBV7-9 to TRBJ1-1; weak D call: TRBD1 (5 bases). Trimming removed 1 base at V and 3 bases at J, with 6 bases between. This CDR3 is built from 13 residues. Germline CDR1 SEHNR, CDR2 FQNEAQ (reference sequence). CDR3 nucleotides: TGTGCCAGCAGCTTAGTAGGGGACACTGAAGCTTTCTTT. It codes for CASSLVGDTEAFF.

The V gene is TRBV30, the J gene TRBJ2-3; no clear D gene. The length of the CDR3 is 12 residues. V was cut by 2 bases and J by 2 bases, with 5 bases left in between. Looked up from germline, CDR1 is GTSNPN and CDR2 is SVGIG (reference sequence). The CDR3 loop is CAWSPNTDTQYF. As DNA, the CDR3 is TGTGCCTGGAGTCCCAACACAGATACGCAGTATTTT.

The J gene is TRBJ1-1, the V gene TRBV18; D uncertain. The germline V gene encodes CDR1 KGHSH and CDR2 LQKENI. Trimming took 7 bases from V and 2 from J, leaving 8 bases between them. The CDR3 consists of 12 residues. The CDR3 spells CASCGLNTEAFF. The CDR3 DNA is TGTGCCAGCTGTGGCCTAAACACTGAAGCTTTCTTT.

V gene TRBV5-1 combines with J gene TRBJ2-7, with a weak D call TRBD2 (6 bases). Germline values: CDR1 SGHRS, CDR2 YFSETQ. This CDR3 contains 13 residues. Deletions cut 4 bases from V and 4 bases from J, with 12 bases between. CDR3 sequence: CASSDSGLYEQYF. CDR3 bases: TGCGCCAGCAGCGATTCGGGACTTTACGAGCAGTACTTC.

This chain connects TRBV18 to TRBJ1-2, with D maybe TRBD1 (5 bases). Trimming took off 3 bases at V and 3 bases at J, with 14 bases between the two ends. This CDR3 contains 15 residues. Germline V CDR1 and CDR2: KGHSH, LQKENI. The CDR3 reads CASSPGGRKDYGYTF. The CDR3 bases are TGTGCCAGCTCACCGGGGGGGAGGAAGGACTATGGCTACACCTTC.

This chain joins TRBV9 and TRBJ1-2; 8 bases align to TRBD1. Trimming cost V 6 bases and J 3 bases; bases outside gene matches: 4. The CDR3 sequence is 13 residues long. From germline, CDR1 is SGDLS and CDR2 YYNGEE. This CDR3 reads CASTLGQDYGYTF. In DNA, the CDR3 is TGTGCCAGCACCCTGGGACAGGACTATGGCTACACCTTC.

CDR3 coding DNA: TGTGCCAGCAGTCCAGAGGACAGGGATAACTATGGCTACACCTTC. Residues: CASSPEDRDNYGYTF. The chain couples TRBV28 to TRBJ1-2, with 8 bases matching TRBD1. V was pared by 5 bases and J by 1 base, with 6 bases of the junction left unmatched. The CDR3 runs to 15 residues. Per germline, CDR1 MDHEN and CDR2 SYDVKM.